The 15 T cell receptor beta chains below all came from one sample that was sequenced in a study of shared clonotypes between healthy human individuals. Data came from immunoSEQ multiplex PCR; TCRdb stores just in-frame clones and leaves some out. The table includes millions of clones, 85% to 95% detected once. Sequenced sample: naive CD4+ T cells sorted from blood. The subset here: CD45RA+ positively selected. These receptors all stem from a man aged 18 to 30 in good health.

This chain connects TRBV5-1 to TRBJ2-3, with 7 bases lining up with TRBD2. The J segment lost 0 bases and the V segment lost 7 bases, leaving 8 bases of the junction unmatched. Germline V gives CDR1 SGHRS, CDR2 YFSETQ. CDR3 length: 15 residues. The CDR3 is CASGLGGPSTDTQYF. The CDR3 nucleotides are TGCGCCAGCGGGCTGGGAGGGCCCAGCACAGATACGCAGTATTTT.

This clone occurred a few times. CDR3 loop: CATSRDSPPTGRKLFF. The CDR3 DNA follows: TGTGCCACCAGCAGAGATAGCCCCCCCACAGGGAGAAAACTGTTTTTT. The chain is built from TRBV15 and TRBJ1-4; a possible D gene is TRBD1 (6 bases). Trimming left V 0 bases short and J 10 bases short, with 18 bases between. Germline V gives CDR1 LNHNV, CDR2 YYDKDF (reference sequence). CDR3 length: 16 amino acids.

CDR3 bases: TGTGCCAGCAGTTACTCCAGGACGGGAGAGACCCAGTACTTC. Protein product: CASSYSRTGETQYF. The chain couples TRBV6-5 to TRBJ2-5; D is unresolved. V was trimmed by 0 bases and J by 4 bases, leaving 9 bases between them. The germline V gene encodes CDR1 MNHEY and CDR2 SVGAGI. CDR3 length: 14 amino acids.

V gene TRBV2 combines with J gene TRBJ2-6, with a weak D call TRBD1 (5 bases). The CDR3 totals 15 residues. The V gene lost 6 bases and the J gene lost 0 bases, with 9 bases spanning the gap. Germline-derived CDR1 and CDR2 are SNHLY and FYNNEI. As DNA, the CDR3 is TGTGCCAGCAGCCAAGGGGTCTCTGGGGCCAACGTCCTGACTTTC. The encoded protein is CASSQGVSGANVLTF.

V and J are TRBV7-3 and TRBJ1-1; a possible D gene is TRBD1 (6 bases). Germline CDR1 is SGHTA and CDR2 is FQGTGA. Trimming cost V 5 bases and J 8 bases, with 15 bases left between them. This CDR3 comprises 13 residues. CDR3 DNA: TGTGCCAGCAGCCCATACAGGGTAGGGGAAGCTTTCTTT. Translated, it gives CASSPYRVGEAFF.

The chain is built from TRBV7-2 and TRBJ2-1, with D possibly matching TRBD1 (5 bases). Germline loops: CDR1 SGHTA, CDR2 FQGNSA. The CDR3 length is 15 residues. V lost 1 base to trimming and J lost 7 bases, with 14 bases between them. CDR3 sequence reads: CASSLDRPVRNEQFF. In nucleotides, the CDR3 is TGTGCCAGCAGCTTAGACAGGCCGGTACGGAATGAGCAGTTCTTC.

This chain connects TRBV11-1 to TRBJ2-2; D is uncertain. Germline assignment: CDR1 SGHAT and CDR2 FQDESV (reference sequence). The CDR3 sequence is 11 residues long. The V and J ends lost 7 bases and 2 bases respectively, with 2 bases between them. The CDR3 loop is CASKNTGELFF. The CDR3, as DNA: TGTGCCAGCAAAAACACCGGGGAGCTGTTTTTT.

The chain employs TRBV29-1 and TRBJ2-1; D gene ambiguous. This CDR3 has 11 amino acids. The germline gives CDR1 SQVTM, CDR2 ANQGSEA. Trimming pared 7 bases from V and 7 bases from J, leaving 11 bases between. This CDR3 reads CSGDNLNEQFF. The CDR3 DNA reads as TGCAGCGGTGACAACTTGAATGAGCAGTTCTTC.

J is TRBJ1-5 and V is TRBV6-6; 7 nucleotides match TRBD1. CDR1 is MNHNY, CDR2 SVGAGI, per germline (reference sequence). The trim removed 4 bases at V and 3 bases at J, leaving 3 bases unmatched. This CDR3 comprises 14 residues. This chain's CDR3 is CASSWDSYNQPQHF. CDR3 bases: TGTGCCAGCAGTTGGGACAGTTACAATCAGCCCCAGCATTTT.

This chain uses TRBV29-1 with TRBJ1-1; D is ambiguous. The CDR3 contains 18 residues. Germline values: CDR1 SQVTM, CDR2 ANQGSEA. Trimming took 0 bases from V and 0 from J, leaving 20 bases between them. The CDR3 nucleotides read TGCAGCGTTGAAGATCCGACCCCGGCAGGAGGGTTGAACACTGAAGCTTTCTTT. As protein: CSVEDPTPAGGLNTEAFF.

This clone is a singleton in its sample. The chain joins TRBV11-3 to TRBJ2-5; 7 bases fit TRBD1. Unmatched junction bases numbered 16, after V lost 5 bases and J lost 4 bases. From germline, CDR1 is SGHNT and CDR2 YENEEA. The CDR3 length is 17 residues. The CDR3 sequence is CASSQTGIGSEGETQYF. CDR3 nucleotide sequence: TGTGCCAGCAGCCAGACAGGGATCGGAAGTGAAGGAGAGACCCAGTACTTC.

CDR3 protein: CAWRRGQGSNYGYTF. CDR3 nucleotide sequence: TGTGCCTGGAGGCGGGGACAGGGATCTAACTATGGCTACACCTTC. The V call is TRBV30, the J call TRBJ1-2; 9 nucleotides align to TRBD1. CDR3 length: 15 amino acids. Trimming cost V 3 bases and J 0 bases; bases outside gene matches: 5. CDR1 is GTSNPN, CDR2 SVGIG, per germline (reference sequence).

This chain connects TRBV9 to TRBJ2-2; D possibly corresponds to TRBD2 (6 bases). V was pared by 1 base and J by 6 bases, with 10 bases between. The CDR3 runs 14 residues. Germline CDR1 reads SGDLS; CDR2 reads YYNGEE. For the CDR3, the DNA is TGTGCCAGCAGCGTACAAGGAGGGTCCGGGGAGCTGTTTTTT. This gives the protein CASSVQGGSGELFF.

The chain employs TRBV5-4 and TRBJ2-1, with a possible D match to TRBD1 (5 bases). The germline gives CDR1 SGHNT, CDR2 YYREEE (reference sequence). This CDR3 contains 13 residues. The V and J ends lost 4 bases and 4 bases respectively, with 9 bases between them. The CDR3 protein is CASSPQAYNEQFF. The CDR3 bases are TGTGCCAGCAGCCCACAGGCTTACAATGAGCAGTTCTTC. Full variable domain (remainder filled in from reference TRBV5-4 and TRBJ2-1): ETGVTQSPTHLIKTRGQQVTLRCSSQSGHNTVSWYQQALGQGPQFIFQYYREEENGRGNFPPRFSGLQFPNYSSELNVNALELDDSALYLCASSPQAYNEQFFGPGTRLTVL.

The chain employs TRBV21-1 and TRBJ1-5. TRBV21-1 is given as a pseudogene. The CDR3 length is 16 residues. The DNA for the CDR3 is TGTGCCAGCCGTAGGGGTGGGACGGTCAGCAATCAGCCCCAGCATTTT. This codes for CASRRGGTVSNQPQHF.